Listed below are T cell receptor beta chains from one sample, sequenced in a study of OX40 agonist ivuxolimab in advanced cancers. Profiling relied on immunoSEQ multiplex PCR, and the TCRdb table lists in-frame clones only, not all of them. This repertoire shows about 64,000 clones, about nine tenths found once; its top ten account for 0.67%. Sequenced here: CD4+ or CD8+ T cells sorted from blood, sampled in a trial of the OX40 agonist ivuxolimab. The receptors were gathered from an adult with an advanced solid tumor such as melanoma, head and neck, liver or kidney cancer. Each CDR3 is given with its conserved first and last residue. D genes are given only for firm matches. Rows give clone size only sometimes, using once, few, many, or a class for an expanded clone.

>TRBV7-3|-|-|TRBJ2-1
CASSGDFLSEQFF
TGTGCCAGCAGCGGGGACTTCCTAAGTGAGCAGTTCTTC
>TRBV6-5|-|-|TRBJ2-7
CASRPGWGRYEQYF
TGTGCCAGCAGACCGGGTTGGGGCCGTTACGAGCAGTACTTC
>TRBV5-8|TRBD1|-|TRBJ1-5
CASSFGGTVSNQPQHF
TGTGCCAGCAGCTTCGGGGGGACAGTGAGCAATCAGCCCCAGCATTTT
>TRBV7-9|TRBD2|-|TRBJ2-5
CASSPRLAGGLETQYF
TGTGCCAGCAGCCCACGACTAGCGGGGGGCCTAGAGACCCAGTACTTC
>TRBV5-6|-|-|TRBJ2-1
CASSSYLVYNEQFF
TGTGCCAGCAGCTCCTACCTAGTCTACAATGAGCAGTTCTTC
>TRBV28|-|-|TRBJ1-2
CASSLIDPRGIGYTF
TGTGCCAGCAGTCTTATAGACCCTCGAGGAATAGGCTACACCTTC
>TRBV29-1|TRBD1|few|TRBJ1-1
CSALLTGGAGGTEAFF
TGCAGCGCCCTCTTGACAGGGGGCGCCGGGGGCACTGAAGCTTTCTTT
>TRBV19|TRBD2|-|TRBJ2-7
CASSPRTSGGTYEQYF
TGTGCCAGTAGTCCTCGGACTAGCGGGGGGACCTACGAGCAGTACTTC
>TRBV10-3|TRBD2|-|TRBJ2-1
CAISDRGLAEIYNEQFF
TGTGCCATCAGTGACAGGGGACTAGCGGAAATTTACAATGAGCAGTTCTTC
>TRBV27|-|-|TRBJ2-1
CASSRTAGGYNEQFF
TGTGCCAGCAGCAGGACTGCCGGTGGTTACAATGAGCAGTTCTTC
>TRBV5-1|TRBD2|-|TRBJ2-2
CASSLASGGNTGELFF
TGCGCCAGCAGCTTGGCTAGCGGGGGGAACACCGGGGAGCTGTTTTTT
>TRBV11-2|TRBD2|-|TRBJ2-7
CASSQTSGRGREQYF
TGTGCCAGCAGCCAGACTAGCGGGAGAGGCCGAGAGCAGTACTTC
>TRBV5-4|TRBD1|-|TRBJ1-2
CASSFDREGEGYTF
TGTGCCAGCAGCTTCGACAGGGAAGGAGAAGGCTACACCTTC
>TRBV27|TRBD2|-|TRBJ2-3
CASIGRLAGGPKTVVQYF
TGTGCCAGCATAGGGAGATTAGCGGGAGGGCCCAAAACCGTCGTGCAGTATTTT
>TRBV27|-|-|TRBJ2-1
CASSHRQNNEQFF
TGTGCCAGCAGTCACCGACAAAACAATGAGCAGTTCTTC
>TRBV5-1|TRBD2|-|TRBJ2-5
CASSPETSGRETQYF
TGCGCCAGCAGCCCCGAGACTAGCGGGAGAGAGACCCAGTACTTC
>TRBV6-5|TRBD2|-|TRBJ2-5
CASSYSGLVRETQYF
TGTGCCAGCAGTTACTCCGGACTAGTGAGAGAGACCCAGTACTTC
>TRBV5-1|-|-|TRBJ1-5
CASSLAGRGQPQHF
TGCGCCAGCAGCTTGGCCGGGCGCGGTCAGCCCCAGCATTTT
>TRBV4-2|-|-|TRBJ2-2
CASSQVAAYTGELFF
TGTGCCAGCAGCCAAGTGGCAGCCTACACCGGGGAGCTGTTTTTT
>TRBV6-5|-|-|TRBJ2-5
CASIEGGSETQYF
TGTGCCAGCATCGAGGGGGGCAGTGAGACCCAGTACTTC
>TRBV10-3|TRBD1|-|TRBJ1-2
CAIRDRESYGYTF
TGTGCCATCAGGGACAGGGAGAGCTATGGCTACACCTTC
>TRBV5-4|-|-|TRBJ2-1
CASSLGGSSYNEQFF
TGTGCCAGCAGCTTGGGAGGGAGCTCCTACAATGAGCAGTTCTTC
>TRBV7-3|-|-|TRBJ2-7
CASSLTGGPRSQSEQYF
TGTGCCAGCAGCTTAACTGGTGGCCCGCGTTCCCAAAGCGAGCAGTACTTC
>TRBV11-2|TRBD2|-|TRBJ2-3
CASSLFRLAGYGWTDTQYF
TGTGCCAGCAGCCTTTTCAGACTAGCGGGATATGGGTGGACAGATACGCAGTATTTT
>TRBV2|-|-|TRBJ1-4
CASSVNRVDEKLFF
TGTGCCAGCAGTGTGAATAGGGTCGACGAAAAACTGTTTTTT
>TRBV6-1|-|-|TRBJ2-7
CASSQQGGLIYEQYF
TGTGCCAGCAGTCAACAGGGCGGGCTCATCTACGAGCAGTACTTC
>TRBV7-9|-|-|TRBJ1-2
CASSGTVTNYGYTF
TGTGCCAGCAGCGGGACGGTCACTAACTATGGCTACACCTTC